Below, one T cell receptor (beta chain) is given with its context. Its specificity is unknown. In germline, CDR1 is MDHEN, CDR2 SYDVKM. The CDR3 is 15 residues long. V shed 6 bases, J shed 3 bases, and the junction held 8 bases outside the gene matches. The whole isolated RNA underwent reverse transcription, so sequencing captured expressed TCRB transcripts. Reads for stem cell-like memory T cell samples averaged roughly 1 million. Profiling relied on immunoSEQ multiplex PCR, and the TCRdb table lists in-frame clones only, not all of them. This sample has about 47,000 clones, with around 45% found just once. The data were taken from a study of beta chain features in type 1 diabetes. Findings of the study overall: Among patients with Type 1 diabetes, TCRB CDR3s were moderately but significantly shorter in every one of the four CD4+ subsets. Naive, central memory and Treg TCRB repertoires seemed to resemble each other more closely in patients than they did in healthy donors.

Without exception, sorted populations had purity beyond 95%. The sequencing sample was made of stem cell memory CD4+ T cells from blood. This clonotype originated in a man aged 25 to 45 with type 1 diabetes. The J gene is TRBJ2-4, the V gene TRBV28, with 7 bases aligning to TRBD2. CDR3 sequence reads: CASRARGVGKNIQYF. Written as DNA, the CDR3 is TGTGCCAGCAGGGCCCGGGGGGTTGGCAAAAACATTCAGTACTTC. The complete variable domain, with remaining parts taken from reference TRBV28 and TRBJ2-4, reads DVKVTQSSRYLVKRTGEKVFLECVQDMDHENMFWYRQDPGLGLRLIYFSYDVKMKEKGDIPEGYSVSREKKERFSLILESASTNQTSMYLCASRARGVGKNIQYFGAGTRLSVL.